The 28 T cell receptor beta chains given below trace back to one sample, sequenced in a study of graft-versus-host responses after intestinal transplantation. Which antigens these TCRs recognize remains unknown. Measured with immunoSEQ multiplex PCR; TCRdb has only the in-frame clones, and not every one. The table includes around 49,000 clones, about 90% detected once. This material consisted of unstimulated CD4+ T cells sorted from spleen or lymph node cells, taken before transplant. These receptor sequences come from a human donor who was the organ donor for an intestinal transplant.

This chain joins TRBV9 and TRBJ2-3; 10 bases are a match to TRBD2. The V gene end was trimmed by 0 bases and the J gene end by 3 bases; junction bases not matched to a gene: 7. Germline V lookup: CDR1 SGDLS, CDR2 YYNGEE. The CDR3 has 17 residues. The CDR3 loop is CASSVGVAGGHTDTQYF. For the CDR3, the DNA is TGTGCCAGCAGCGTAGGGGTAGCGGGAGGCCATACAGATACGCAGTATTTT.

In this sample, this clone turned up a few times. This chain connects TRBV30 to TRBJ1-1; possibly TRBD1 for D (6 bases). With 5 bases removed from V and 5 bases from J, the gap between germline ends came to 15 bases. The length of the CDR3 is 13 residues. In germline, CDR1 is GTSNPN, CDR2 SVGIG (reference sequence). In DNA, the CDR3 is TGTGCCTGGGACCCACAGGGTCTGACTGAAGCTTTCTTT. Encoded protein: CAWDPQGLTEAFF. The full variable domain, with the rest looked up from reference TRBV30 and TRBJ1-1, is SQTIHQWPATLVQPVGSPLSLECTVEGTSNPNLYWYRQAAGRGLQLLFYSVGIGQISSEVPQNLSASRPQDRQFILSSKKLLLSDSGFYLCAWDPQGLTEAFFGQGTRLTVV.

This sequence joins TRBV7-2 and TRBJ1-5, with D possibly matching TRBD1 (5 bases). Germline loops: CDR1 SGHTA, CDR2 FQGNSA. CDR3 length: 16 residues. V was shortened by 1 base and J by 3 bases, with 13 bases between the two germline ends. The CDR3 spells CASSLVAGEFNQPQHF. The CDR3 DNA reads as TGTGCCAGCAGCTTAGTGGCGGGGGAATTCAATCAGCCCCAGCATTTT.

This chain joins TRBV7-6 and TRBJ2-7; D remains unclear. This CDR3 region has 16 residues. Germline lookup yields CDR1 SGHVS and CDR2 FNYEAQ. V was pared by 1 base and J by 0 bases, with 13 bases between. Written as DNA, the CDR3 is TGTGCCAGCAGCTTAGTCCTCGCCGGTAGCTCCTACGAGCAGTACTTC. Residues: CASSLVLAGSSYEQYF.

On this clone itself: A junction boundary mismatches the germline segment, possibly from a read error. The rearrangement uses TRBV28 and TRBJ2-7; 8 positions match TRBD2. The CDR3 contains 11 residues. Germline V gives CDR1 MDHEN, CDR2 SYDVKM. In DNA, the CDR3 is TGTGCCAGCAGTCCTGGGACTAGTCTCGGCTTC. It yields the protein CASSPGTSLGF.

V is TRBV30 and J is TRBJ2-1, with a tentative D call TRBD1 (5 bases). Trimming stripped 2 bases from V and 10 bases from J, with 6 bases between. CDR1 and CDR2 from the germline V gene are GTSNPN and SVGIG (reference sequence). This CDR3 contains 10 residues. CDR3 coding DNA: TGTGCCTGGAGTAGGGGAGAGCAGTTCTTC. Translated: CAWSRGEQFF.

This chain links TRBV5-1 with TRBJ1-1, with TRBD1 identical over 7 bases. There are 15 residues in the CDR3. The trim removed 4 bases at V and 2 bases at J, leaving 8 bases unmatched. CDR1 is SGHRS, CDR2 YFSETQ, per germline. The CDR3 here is CASSLGTATNTEAFF. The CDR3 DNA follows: TGCGCCAGCAGCCTAGGGACAGCTACCAACACTGAAGCTTTCTTT.

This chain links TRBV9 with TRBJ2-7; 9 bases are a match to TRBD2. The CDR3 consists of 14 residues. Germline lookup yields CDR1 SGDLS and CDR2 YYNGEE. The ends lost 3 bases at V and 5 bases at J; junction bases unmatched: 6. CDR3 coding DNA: TGTGCCAGCAGCGCGCGGGAGGGCCTTAACGAGCAGTACTTC. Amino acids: CASSAREGLNEQYF.

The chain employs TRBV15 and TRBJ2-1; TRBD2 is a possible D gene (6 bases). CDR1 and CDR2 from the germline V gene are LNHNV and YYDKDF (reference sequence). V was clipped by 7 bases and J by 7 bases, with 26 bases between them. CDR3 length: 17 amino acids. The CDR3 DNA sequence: TGTGCCACCACTTCGCGGAAAAAGGGGACTGTTTGGAATGAGCAGTTCTTC. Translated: CATTSRKKGTVWNEQFF.

CDR3: CASSTGTGVGEQYF. The DNA of the CDR3 is TGTGCCAGTAGTACCGGGACAGGGGTGGGAGAGCAGTACTTC. V is TRBV19 and J is TRBJ2-7, with 10 bases that match TRBD1. The V gene end was trimmed by 4 bases and the J gene end by 7 bases; junction bases not matched to a gene: 7. The CDR3 spans 14 residues. The germline V gene has CDR1 LNHDA and CDR2 SQIVND (reference sequence).

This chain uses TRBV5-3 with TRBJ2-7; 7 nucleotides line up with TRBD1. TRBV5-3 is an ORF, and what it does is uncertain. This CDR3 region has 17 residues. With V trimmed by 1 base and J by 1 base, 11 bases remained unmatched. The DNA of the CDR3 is TGTGCCAGAAGCTTGATGGAGGCGCGACAGGGATCCTACGAGCAGTACTTC. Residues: CARSLMEARQGSYEQYF.

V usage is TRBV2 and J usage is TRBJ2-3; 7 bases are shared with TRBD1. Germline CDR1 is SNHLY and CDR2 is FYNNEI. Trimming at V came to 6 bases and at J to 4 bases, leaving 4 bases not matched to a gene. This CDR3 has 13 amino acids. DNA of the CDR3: TGTGCCAGCAGATGGGACAGCCCAGATACGCAGTATTTT. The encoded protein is CASRWDSPDTQYF.

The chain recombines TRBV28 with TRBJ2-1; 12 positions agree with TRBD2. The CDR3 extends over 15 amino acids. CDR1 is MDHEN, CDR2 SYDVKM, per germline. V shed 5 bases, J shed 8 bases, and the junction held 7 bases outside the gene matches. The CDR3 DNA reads TGTGCCAGCAGTCCTCTAGCGGGAGGGAGGTATGAGCAGTTCTTC. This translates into CASSPLAGGRYEQFF.

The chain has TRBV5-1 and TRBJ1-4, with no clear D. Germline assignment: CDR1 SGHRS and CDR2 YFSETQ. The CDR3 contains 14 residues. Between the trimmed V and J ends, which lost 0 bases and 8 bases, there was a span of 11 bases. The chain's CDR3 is CASSLDGRKEKLFF. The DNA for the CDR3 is TGCGCCAGCAGCTTGGATGGCAGGAAAGAAAAACTGTTTTTT.

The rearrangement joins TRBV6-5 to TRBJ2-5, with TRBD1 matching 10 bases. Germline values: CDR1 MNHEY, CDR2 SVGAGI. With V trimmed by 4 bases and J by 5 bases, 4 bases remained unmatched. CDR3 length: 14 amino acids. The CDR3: CASSSDRGLETQYF. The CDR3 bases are TGTGCCAGCAGTTCCGACAGGGGGCTGGAGACCCAGTACTTC.

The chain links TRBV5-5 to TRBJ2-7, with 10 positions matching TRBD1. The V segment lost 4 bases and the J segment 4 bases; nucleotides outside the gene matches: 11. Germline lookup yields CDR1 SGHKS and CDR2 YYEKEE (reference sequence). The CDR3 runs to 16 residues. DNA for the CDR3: TGTGCCAGCAGCACCTGGGACAGGGGACGTGGTTACGAGCAGTACTTC. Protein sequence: CASSTWDRGRGYEQYF.

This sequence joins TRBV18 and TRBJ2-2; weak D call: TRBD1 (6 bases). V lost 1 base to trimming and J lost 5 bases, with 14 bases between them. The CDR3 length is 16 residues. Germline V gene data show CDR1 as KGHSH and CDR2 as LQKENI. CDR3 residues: CASSPRAGARTGELFF. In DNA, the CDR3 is TGTGCCAGCTCACCACGGGCAGGGGCGAGGACCGGGGAGCTGTTTTTT.

The CDR3 DNA is TGCGCCAGCAGCCAAGGGGTGGAGGGGGCTGGGAATGAGCAGTTCTTC. Encoded protein: CASSQGVEGAGNEQFF. The chain couples TRBV4-3 to TRBJ2-1, with D tentatively TRBD1 (7 bases). The germline V gene has CDR1 LGHNA and CDR2 YSLEER. Trimming took off 1 base at V and 7 bases at J, with 17 bases between the two ends. This CDR3 spans 16 amino acids.

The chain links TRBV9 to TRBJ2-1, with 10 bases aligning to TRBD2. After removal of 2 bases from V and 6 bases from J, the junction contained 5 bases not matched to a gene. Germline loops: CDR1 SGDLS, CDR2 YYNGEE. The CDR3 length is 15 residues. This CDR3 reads CASSVVLAGTNEQFF. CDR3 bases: TGTGCCAGCAGCGTTGTACTAGCGGGGACCAATGAGCAGTTCTTC.

CDR3 residues: CATSRDRNQPQHF. The CDR3 nucleotides read TGTGCCACCTCCCGGGACAGGAATCAGCCCCAGCATTTT. The genes are TRBV19 and TRBJ1-5, with 8 bases identical to TRBD1. CDR1 is LNHDA, CDR2 SQIVND, per germline (reference sequence). The CDR3 covers 13 residues. V was clipped by 10 bases and J by 4 bases; unmatched bases: 6.

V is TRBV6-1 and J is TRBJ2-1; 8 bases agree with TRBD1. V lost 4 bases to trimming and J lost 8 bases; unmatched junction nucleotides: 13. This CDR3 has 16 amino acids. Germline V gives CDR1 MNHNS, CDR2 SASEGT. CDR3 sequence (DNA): TGTGCCAGCAGTGGGTTACCGGGACAGGAGTTCGATGAGCAGTTCTTC. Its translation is CASSGLPGQEFDEQFF.

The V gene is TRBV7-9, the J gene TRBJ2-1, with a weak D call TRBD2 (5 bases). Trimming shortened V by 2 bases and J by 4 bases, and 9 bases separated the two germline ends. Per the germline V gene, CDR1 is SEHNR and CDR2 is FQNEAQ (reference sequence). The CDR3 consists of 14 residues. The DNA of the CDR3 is TGTGCCAGCAGCTTATTAAGCGGATACAATGAGCAGTTCTTC. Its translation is CASSLLSGYNEQFF.

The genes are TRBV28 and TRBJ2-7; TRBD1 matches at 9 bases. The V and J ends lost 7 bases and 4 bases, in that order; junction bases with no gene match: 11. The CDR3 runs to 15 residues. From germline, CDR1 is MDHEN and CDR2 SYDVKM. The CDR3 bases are TGTGCCAGCAACGCGCCCGGGACAGGGAGTTACGAGCAGTACTTC. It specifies CASNAPGTGSYEQYF.

CDR3 sequence: CASSLGAVKNTGELFF. The DNA for the CDR3 is TGTGCCAGCAGCCTGGGGGCGGTGAAGAACACCGGGGAGCTGTTTTTT. The chain is built from TRBV7-3 and TRBJ2-2; tentative D call: TRBD1 (6 bases). CDR3 length: 16 amino acids. V was clipped by 5 bases and J by 1 base, with 14 bases between them. Germline V gene lookup returns CDR1 SGHTA and CDR2 FQGTGA. The whole variable domain, remainder taken from reference TRBV7-3 and TRBJ2-2, is GAGVSQTPSNKVTEKGKYVELRCDPISGHTALYWYRQSLGQGPEFLIYFQGTGAADDSGLPNDRFFAVRPEGSVSTLKIQRTERGDSAVYLCASSLGAVKNTGELFFGEGSRLTVL.

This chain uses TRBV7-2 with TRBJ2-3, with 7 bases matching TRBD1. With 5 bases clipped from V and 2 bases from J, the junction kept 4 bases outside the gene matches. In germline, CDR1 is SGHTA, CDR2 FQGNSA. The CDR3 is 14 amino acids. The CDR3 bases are TGTGCCAGCAGCCCGGGACAGCTCACAGATACGCAGTATTTT. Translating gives CASSPGQLTDTQYF.

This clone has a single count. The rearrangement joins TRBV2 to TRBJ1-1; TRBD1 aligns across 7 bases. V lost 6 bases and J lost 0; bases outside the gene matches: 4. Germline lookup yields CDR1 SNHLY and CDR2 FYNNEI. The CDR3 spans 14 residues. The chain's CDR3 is CASRGQYMNTEAFF. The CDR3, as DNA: TGTGCCAGCAGGGGACAGTACATGAACACTGAAGCTTTCTTT.

CDR3 loop: CASRQSRANVLTF. The CDR3 nucleotides are TGTGCCAGTAGACAAAGTCGGGCCAACGTCCTGACTTTC. The rearrangement joins TRBV7-5 to TRBJ2-6; the D segment call TRBD1 is taken from the table without a DNA check. TRBV7-5 is noted as a pseudogene. The CDR3 is made up of 13 amino acids.

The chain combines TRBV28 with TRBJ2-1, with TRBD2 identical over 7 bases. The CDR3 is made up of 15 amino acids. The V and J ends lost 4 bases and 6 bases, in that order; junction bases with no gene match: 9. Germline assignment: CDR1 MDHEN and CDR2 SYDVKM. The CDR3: CASSSGGSDINEQFF. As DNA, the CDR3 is TGTGCCAGCAGTTCGGGCGGGAGTGACATCAATGAGCAGTTCTTC. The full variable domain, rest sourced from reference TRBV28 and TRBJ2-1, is DVKVTQSSRYLVKRTGEKVFLECVQDMDHENMFWYRQDPGLGLRLIYFSYDVKMKEKGDIPEGYSVSREKKERFSLILESASTNQTSMYLCASSSGGSDINEQFFGPGTRLTVL.